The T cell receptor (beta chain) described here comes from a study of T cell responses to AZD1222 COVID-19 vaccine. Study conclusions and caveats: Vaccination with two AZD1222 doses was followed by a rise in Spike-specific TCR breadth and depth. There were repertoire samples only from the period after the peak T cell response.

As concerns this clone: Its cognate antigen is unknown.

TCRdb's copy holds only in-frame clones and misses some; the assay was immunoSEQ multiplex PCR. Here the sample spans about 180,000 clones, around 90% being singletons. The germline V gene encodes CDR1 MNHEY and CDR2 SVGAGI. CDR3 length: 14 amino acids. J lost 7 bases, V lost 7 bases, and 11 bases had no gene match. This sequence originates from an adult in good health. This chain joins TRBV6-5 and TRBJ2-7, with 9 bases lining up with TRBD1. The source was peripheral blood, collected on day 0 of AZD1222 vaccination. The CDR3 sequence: CASTDGDRETEQYF. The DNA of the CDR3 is TGTGCCAGCACCGATGGGGACAGGGAGACGGAGCAGTACTTC.